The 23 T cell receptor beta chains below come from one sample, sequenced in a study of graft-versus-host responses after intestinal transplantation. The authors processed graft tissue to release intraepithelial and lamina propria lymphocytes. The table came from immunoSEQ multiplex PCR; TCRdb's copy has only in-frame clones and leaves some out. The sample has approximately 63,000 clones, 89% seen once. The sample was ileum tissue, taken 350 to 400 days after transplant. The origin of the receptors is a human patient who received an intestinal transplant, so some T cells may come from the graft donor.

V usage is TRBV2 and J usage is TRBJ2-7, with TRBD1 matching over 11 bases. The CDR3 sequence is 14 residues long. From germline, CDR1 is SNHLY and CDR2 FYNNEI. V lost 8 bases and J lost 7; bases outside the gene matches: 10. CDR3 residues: CASGPGQGVWEQYF. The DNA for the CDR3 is TGTGCCAGCGGGCCGGGACAGGGGGTCTGGGAGCAGTACTTC.

The CDR3 DNA follows: TGTGCCAGCAGGAAACTCAGGGGGAGCTATGGCTACACCTTC. Its protein is CASRKLRGSYGYTF. The V gene is TRBV11-2, the J gene TRBJ1-2; 7 bases agree with TRBD1. Trimming took 6 bases from V and 4 from J; bases not matched to a gene: 8. Per the germline V gene, CDR1 is SGHAT and CDR2 is FQNNGV. The CDR3 is 14 amino acids.

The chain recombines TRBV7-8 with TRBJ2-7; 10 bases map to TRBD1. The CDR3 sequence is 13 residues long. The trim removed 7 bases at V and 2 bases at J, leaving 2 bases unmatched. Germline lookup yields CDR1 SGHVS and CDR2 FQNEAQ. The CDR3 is CASTDRGPYEQYF. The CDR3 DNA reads TGTGCCAGCACCGACAGGGGGCCCTACGAGCAGTACTTC.

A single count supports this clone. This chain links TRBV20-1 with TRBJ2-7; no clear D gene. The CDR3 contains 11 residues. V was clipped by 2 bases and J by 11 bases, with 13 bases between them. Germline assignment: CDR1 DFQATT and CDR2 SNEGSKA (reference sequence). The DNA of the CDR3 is TGCAGTGCTAGAATCCAGTCGGGTGAGTACTTC. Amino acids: CSARIQSGEYF.

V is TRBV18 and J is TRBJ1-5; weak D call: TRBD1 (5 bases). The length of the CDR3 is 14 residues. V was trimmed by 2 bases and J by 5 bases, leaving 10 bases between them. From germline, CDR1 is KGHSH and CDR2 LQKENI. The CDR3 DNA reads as TGTGCCAGCTCACCATGGGACGCCGATCAGCCCCAGCATTTT. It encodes CASSPWDADQPQHF. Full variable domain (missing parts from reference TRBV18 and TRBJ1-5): NAGVMQNPRHLVRRRGQEARLRCSPMKGHSHVYWYRQLPEEGLKFMVYLQKENIIDESGMPKERFSAEFPKEGPSILRIQQVVRGDSAAYFCASSPWDADQPQHFGDGTRLSIL.

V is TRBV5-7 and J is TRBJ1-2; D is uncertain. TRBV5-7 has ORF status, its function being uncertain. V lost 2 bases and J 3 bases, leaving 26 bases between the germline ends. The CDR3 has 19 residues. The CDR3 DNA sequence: TGTGCCAGCAGCTTTCCCTCCTACCTTGATCCCGCGGTGGACTATGGCTACACCTTC. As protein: CASSFPSYLDPAVDYGYTF.

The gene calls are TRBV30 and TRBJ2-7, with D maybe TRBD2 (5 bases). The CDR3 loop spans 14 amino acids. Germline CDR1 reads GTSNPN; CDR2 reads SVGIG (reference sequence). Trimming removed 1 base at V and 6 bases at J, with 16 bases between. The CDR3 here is CAWSDREMRIEQYF. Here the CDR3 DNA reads TGTGCCTGGAGTGATCGGGAAATGCGCATCGAGCAGTACTTC.

The DNA for the CDR3 is TGTGCCAGCTCAATCCGGACTAGCGGGGGGCCTAGCACAGATACGCAGTATTTT. Encoded protein: CASSIRTSGGPSTDTQYF. The chain is built from TRBV18 and TRBJ2-3, with 14 bases lining up with TRBD2. The CDR3 has 18 amino acids. V shed 5 bases and J 0 bases; nucleotides not matched to a gene: 7. The germline gives CDR1 KGHSH, CDR2 LQKENI.

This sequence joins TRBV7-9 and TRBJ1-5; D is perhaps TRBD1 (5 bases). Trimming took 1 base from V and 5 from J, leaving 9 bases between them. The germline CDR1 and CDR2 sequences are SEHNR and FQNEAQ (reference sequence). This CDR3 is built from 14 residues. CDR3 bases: TGTGCCAGCAGCTTAGGGGGGATCGATCAGCCCCAGCATTTT. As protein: CASSLGGIDQPQHF.

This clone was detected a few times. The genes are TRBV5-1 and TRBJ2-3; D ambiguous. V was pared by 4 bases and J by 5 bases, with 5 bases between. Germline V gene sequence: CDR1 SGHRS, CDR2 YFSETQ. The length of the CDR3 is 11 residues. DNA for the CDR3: TGCGCCAGCAGCGACAAAGATACGCAGTATTTT. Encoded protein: CASSDKDTQYF.

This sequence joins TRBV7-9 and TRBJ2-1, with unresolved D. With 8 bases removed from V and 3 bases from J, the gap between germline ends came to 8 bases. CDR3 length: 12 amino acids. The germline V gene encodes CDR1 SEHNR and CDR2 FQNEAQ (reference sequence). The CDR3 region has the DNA TGTGCCAGCGGTCAAGACTACAATGAGCAGTTCTTC. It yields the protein CASGQDYNEQFF.

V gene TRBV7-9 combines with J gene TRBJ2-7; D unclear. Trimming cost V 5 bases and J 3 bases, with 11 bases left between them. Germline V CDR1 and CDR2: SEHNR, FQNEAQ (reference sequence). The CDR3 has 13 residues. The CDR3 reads CASSPIFGYEQYF. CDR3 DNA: TGTGCCAGCAGCCCGATCTTCGGCTACGAGCAGTACTTC.

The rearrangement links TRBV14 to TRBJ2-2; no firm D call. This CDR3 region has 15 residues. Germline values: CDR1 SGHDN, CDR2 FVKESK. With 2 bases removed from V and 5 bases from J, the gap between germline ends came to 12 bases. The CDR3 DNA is TGTGCCAGCAGCCAAAACTGGGTCGGAACCGGGGAGCTGTTTTTT. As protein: CASSQNWVGTGELFF.

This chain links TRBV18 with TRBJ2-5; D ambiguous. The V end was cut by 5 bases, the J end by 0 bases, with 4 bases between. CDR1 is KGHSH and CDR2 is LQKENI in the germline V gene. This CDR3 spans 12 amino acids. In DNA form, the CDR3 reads TGTGCCAGCTCAATATACCAAGAGACCCAGTACTTC. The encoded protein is CASSIYQETQYF.

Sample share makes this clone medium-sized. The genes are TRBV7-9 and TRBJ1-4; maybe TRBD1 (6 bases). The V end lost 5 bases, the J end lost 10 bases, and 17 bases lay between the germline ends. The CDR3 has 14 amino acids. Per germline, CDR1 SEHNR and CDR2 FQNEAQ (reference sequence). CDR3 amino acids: CASSDSTQGGKLFF. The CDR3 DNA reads TGTGCCAGCAGCGACTCAACACAGGGAGGAAAACTGTTTTTT.

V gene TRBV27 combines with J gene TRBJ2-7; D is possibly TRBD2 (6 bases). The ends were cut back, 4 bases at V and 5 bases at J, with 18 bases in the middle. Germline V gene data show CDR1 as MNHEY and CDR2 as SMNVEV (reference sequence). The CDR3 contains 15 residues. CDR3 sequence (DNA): TGTGCCAGCAGTTCCTTTCCCGGAGGGTACGACGAGCAGTACTTC. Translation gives CASSSFPGGYDEQYF.

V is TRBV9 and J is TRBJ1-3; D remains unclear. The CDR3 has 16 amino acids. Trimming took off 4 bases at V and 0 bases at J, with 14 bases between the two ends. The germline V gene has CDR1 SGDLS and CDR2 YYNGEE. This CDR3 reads CASSPLDTPSGNTIYF. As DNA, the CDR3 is TGTGCCAGCAGCCCACTCGACACCCCCTCTGGAAACACCATATATTTT.

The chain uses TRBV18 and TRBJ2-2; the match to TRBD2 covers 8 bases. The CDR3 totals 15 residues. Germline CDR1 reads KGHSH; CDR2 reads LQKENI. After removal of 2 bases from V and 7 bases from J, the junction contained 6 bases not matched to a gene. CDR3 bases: TGTGCCAGCTCACCAACGACTAGCGCGAACGGGGAGCTGTTTTTT. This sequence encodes CASSPTTSANGELFF.

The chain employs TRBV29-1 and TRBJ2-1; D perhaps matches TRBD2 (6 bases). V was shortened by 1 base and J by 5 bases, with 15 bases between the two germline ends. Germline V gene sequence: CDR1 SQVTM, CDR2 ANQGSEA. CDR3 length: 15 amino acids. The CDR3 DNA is TGCAGCGTTGAAGCTCCGGGACTCCGGGACAATGAGCAGTTCTTC. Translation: CSVEAPGLRDNEQFF.

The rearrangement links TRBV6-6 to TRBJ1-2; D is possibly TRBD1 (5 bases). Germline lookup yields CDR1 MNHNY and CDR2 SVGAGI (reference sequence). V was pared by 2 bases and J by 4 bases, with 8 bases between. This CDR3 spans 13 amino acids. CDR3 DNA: TGTGCCAGCAGTTACAACAGGATCTATGGCTACACCTTC. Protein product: CASSYNRIYGYTF.

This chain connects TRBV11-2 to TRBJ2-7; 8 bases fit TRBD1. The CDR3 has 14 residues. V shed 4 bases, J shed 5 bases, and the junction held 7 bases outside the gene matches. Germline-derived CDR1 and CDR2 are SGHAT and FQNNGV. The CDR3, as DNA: TGTGCCAGCAGCTCGGACAGGGCGATGAACGAGCAGTACTTC. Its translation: CASSSDRAMNEQYF.

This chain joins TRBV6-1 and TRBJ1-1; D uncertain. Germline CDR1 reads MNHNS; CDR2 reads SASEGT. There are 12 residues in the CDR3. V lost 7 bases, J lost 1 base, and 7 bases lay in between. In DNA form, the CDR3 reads TGTGCCAGCAAGTTTTCGAACACTGAAGCTTTCTTT. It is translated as CASKFSNTEAFF.

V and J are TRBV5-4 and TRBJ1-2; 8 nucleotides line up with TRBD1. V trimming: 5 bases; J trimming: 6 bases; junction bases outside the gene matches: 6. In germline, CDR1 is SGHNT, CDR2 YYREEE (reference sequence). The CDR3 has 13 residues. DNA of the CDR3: TGTGCCAGCAGTCCCGGGACAGGCCATGGCTACACCTTC. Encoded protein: CASSPGTGHGYTF. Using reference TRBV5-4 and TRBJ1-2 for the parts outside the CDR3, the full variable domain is ETGVTQSPTHLIKTRGQQVTLRCSSQSGHNTVSWYQQALGQGPQFIFQYYREEENGRGNFPPRFSGLQFPNYSSELNVNALELDDSALYLCASSPGTGHGYTFGSGTRLTVV.